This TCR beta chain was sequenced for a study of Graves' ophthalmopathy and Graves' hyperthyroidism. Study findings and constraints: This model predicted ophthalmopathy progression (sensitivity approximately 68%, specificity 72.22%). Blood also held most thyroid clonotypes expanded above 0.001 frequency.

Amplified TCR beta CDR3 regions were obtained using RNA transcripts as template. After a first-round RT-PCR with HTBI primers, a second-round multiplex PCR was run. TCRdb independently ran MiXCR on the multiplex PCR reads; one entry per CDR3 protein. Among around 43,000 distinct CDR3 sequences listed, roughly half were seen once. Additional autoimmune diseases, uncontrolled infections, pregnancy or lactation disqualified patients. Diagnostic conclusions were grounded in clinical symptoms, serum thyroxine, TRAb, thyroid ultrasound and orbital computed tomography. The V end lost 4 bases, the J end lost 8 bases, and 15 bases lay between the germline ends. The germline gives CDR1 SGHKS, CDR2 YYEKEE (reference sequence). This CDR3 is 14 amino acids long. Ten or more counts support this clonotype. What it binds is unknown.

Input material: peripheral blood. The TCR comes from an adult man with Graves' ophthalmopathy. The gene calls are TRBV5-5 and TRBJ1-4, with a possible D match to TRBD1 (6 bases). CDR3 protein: CASSPPPDREKLFF. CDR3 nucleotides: TGTGCCAGCAGCCCCCCCCCGGACAGAGAAAAACTGTTTTTT.